This is a list of T cell receptor beta chains from one sample in a study of regulatory T cells in long-lasting Graves disease. TCRdb itself ran the multiplex PCR reads through MiXCR, one entry per CDR3 protein. The profile shows more than 300,000 distinct CDR3 sequences, 15% to 20% of them singletons. Specimen: peripheral blood mononuclear cells (PBMCs), collected when the disease was refractory, from a patient treated with antithyroid drugs. Receptor source: a female donor with Graves disease. The CDR3 runs from the conserved cysteine through the conserved F or W. The D gene is left open where the match is weak. Size values are once, few and many counts, or a class for expanded clones, and some rows have none.

TRBJ1-2,many,-,TRBV3-1,13,CASSQTGNHGYTF,TGTGCCAGCAGCCAAACGGGGAACCATGGCTACACCTTC
TRBJ1-4,-,TRBD1,TRBV19,14,CASSAQTGGEKLFF,TGTGCCAGTAGTGCCCAGACAGGGGGTGAAAAACTGTTTTTT
TRBJ1-2,many,-,TRBV11-3,15,CASSLGQSSAYGYTF,TGTGCCAGCAGCTTAGGACAGTCCTCAGCCTATGGCTACACCTTC
TRBJ2-7,many,-,TRBV2,14,CASSRGGTGYEQYF,TGTGCCAGCAGCAGAGGGGGGACGGGATACGAGCAGTACTTC
TRBJ2-7,many,-,TRBV7-9,11,CASGREYEQYF,TGTGCCAGCGGCCGGGAGTACGAGCAGTACTTC
TRBJ2-3,-,-,TRBV29-1,10,CSRDTDTQYF,TGCAGCAGGGACACAGATACGCAGTATTTT
TRBJ1-1,many,-,TRBV20-1,15,CSLRGSRGARTEAFF,TGCAGTCTTAGGGGGAGCCGGGGGGCGCGCACTGAAGCTTTCTTT
TRBJ2-7,few,-,TRBV27,14,CASSLAPSSYEQYF,TGTGCCAGCAGCCTCGCCCCTAGCTCCTACGAGCAGTACTTC
TRBJ1-5,-,TRBD1,TRBV6-2/TRBV6-3,14,CATRQGDGFQPQHF,TGTGCCACCCGACAGGGGGACGGGTTTCAGCCCCAGCATTTT
TRBJ2-7,many,TRBD1,TRBV20-1,13,CSATGTGRYEQYF,TGCAGTGCTACCGGGACAGGGAGATACGAGCAGTACTTC
TRBJ2-5,few,TRBD2,TRBV19,13,CASSMGLEATQYF,TGTGCCAGTAGTATGGGACTAGAGGCGACCCAGTACTTC
TRBJ2-1,once,TRBD2,TRBV27,16,CASSLRSGLVNNEQFF,TGTGCCAGCAGTTTAAGGTCCGGACTAGTGAACAATGAGCAGTTCTTC
TRBJ2-7,many,-,TRBV10-3,11,CAISSHYEQYF,TGTGCCATCAGTTCTCACTACGAGCAGTACTTC
TRBJ2-1,-,-,TRBV7-3,15,CASSLDAGRLNEQFF,TGTGCCAGCAGCTTAGACGCGGGGCGGTTGAATGAGCAGTTCTTC
TRBJ2-1,-,-,TRBV5-5,13,CASSSYPANEQFF,TGTGCCAGCAGTTCTTACCCAGCGAATGAGCAGTTCTTC
TRBJ1-3,few,TRBD1,TRBV7-9,16,CASSLLGQGTGNTIYF,TGTGCCAGCAGCTTACTAGGACAGGGAACTGGAAACACCATATATTTT
TRBJ2-1,-,TRBD1,TRBV24-1,14,CATQDRGDYNEQFF,TGTGCCACCCAAGACAGGGGGGACTACAATGAGCAGTTCTTC
TRBJ2-3,-,-,TRBV14,14,CASSLVGLTDTQYF,TGTGCCAGCAGCCTGGTCGGGCTCACAGATACGCAGTATTTT
TRBJ2-5,many,-,TRBV5-4,13,CASSFNREETQYF,TGTGCCAGCAGCTTTAACAGGGAGGAGACCCAGTACTTC